This T cell receptor beta chain was sequenced during a study of human T cells and chemical hapten exposure. Study at large: Throughout a study of about 6 months, patients underwent weekly scalp administration of diphenylcyclopropenone doses.

This clonotype was detected ten times or more. What it recognizes is unknown. Unique molecular identifiers were linked by the library to individual cDNA molecules. MiXCR was run by TCRdb on the RACE reads, yielding one entry per CDR3 protein. Of roughly 84,000 distinct CDR3 sequences listed, less than 14% are singletons. The V end lost 4 bases, the J end lost 5 bases, and 14 bases lay between the germline ends. CDR1 is LGHDT, CDR2 YNNKEL, per germline (reference sequence). This CDR3 region has 14 residues. Findings and caveats of the study: Having alopecia, the donors may differ immunologically from healthy people. There was no change with DPC sensitization in TCRs above 1 in 1000 frequency.

Time point indicated: patch test 3, about 24 weeks after DPC sensitization. Treatment in this sample: therapeutic diphenylcyclopropenone sensitization with weekly scalp DPC. The chain links TRBV3-1 to TRBJ1-1, with D perhaps TRBD1 (6 bases). Sequenced material: whole blood, taken in connection with sensitization to the hapten diphenylcyclopropenone (DPC). This clonotype originated in a woman aged 45-60 years with alopecia areata. Some clones in this sample may be carry-over from other donors' samples. The DNA of the CDR3 is TGTGCCAGCAGCCCCGGACAGTTTAGGACTGAAGCTTTCTTT. This translates into CASSPGQFRTEAFF.